The next 6 T cell receptor beta chains were all read from a single sample in a study of T cell repertoires in cytomegalovirus infection. Via MiXCR, TCRdb re-called the reads, giving one row per CDR3 protein. This sample has more than 400,000 distinct CDR3 sequences, with more than 20% found just once. Sequencing input: PBMCs. These receptors were collected from a human donor in good health (CMV status not recorded). Some clones in this sample may be carry-over from other donors' samples.

In this sample, this clonotype turned up a few times. The rearrangement links TRBV6-1 to TRBJ2-5, with 14 nucleotides matching TRBD2. Losses at the gene ends were 8 bases for V and 4 bases for J; bases not matched to a gene: 3. Germline loops: CDR1 MNHNS, CDR2 SASEGT. This CDR3 has 14 amino acids. CDR3 sequence reads: CASWGLAGVETQYF. In DNA, the CDR3 is TGTGCCAGCTGGGGACTAGCGGGAGTAGAGACCCAGTACTTC.

The rearrangement links TRBV19 to TRBJ1-5, with D possibly matching TRBD1 (6 bases). This CDR3 is 14 amino acids long. Germline assignment: CDR1 LNHDA and CDR2 SQIVND (reference sequence). Trimming shortened V by 2 bases and J by 7 bases, and 12 bases separated the two germline ends. CDR3 sequence (DNA): TGTGCCAGTAGTATACGGGGGCAAGAGCAGCCCCAGCATTTT. It specifies CASSIRGQEQPQHF.

This clonotype was detected a few times. V usage is TRBV7-2 and J usage is TRBJ1-1; weak D call: TRBD1 (5 bases). This CDR3 is 15 amino acids long. V shed 1 base and J shed 6 bases, with 15 bases lying between them. Germline V gives CDR1 SGHTA, CDR2 FQGNSA. The CDR3 region is CASSLGGAARAEAFF. DNA for the CDR3: TGTGCCAGCAGCTTAGGAGGGGCAGCCAGAGCTGAAGCTTTCTTT.

The V call is TRBV5-4, the J call TRBJ2-7, with D perhaps being TRBD1 or TRBD2 (6 bases each). The V gene's germline CDR1 is SGHNT and CDR2 YYREEE (reference sequence). The CDR3 has 16 amino acids. Trimming cost V 4 bases and J 7 bases, with 24 bases left between them. CDR3 sequence (DNA): TGTGCCAGCAGCCATTCGGGGGCAGGGCCCCTAATGGAGCAGTACTTC. This codes for CASSHSGAGPLMEQYF.

The CDR3 DNA reads TGTGCCAGCAGCTTAGCAGGGGCACCGAGGACCCAGTACTTC. This codes for CASSLAGAPRTQYF. The V and J genes are TRBV7-2 and TRBJ2-5; D is possibly TRBD1 (5 bases). Trimming took 0 bases from V and 7 from J, leaving 12 bases between them. The CDR3 has 14 residues. CDR1 and CDR2 from the germline V gene are SGHTA and FQGNSA.

The table lists this clonotype with a few counts. The chain uses TRBV20-1 and TRBJ1-4, with 9 bases identical to TRBD1. The CDR3 consists of 13 residues. Trimming removed 6 bases from V and 8 bases from J; junction bases left unmatched: 7. Germline-derived CDR1 and CDR2 are DFQATT and SNEGSKA (reference sequence). CDR3 sequence reads: CSATGTGFEKLFF. CDR3 in DNA: TGCAGTGCCACCGGGACAGGGTTCGAAAAACTGTTTTTT.